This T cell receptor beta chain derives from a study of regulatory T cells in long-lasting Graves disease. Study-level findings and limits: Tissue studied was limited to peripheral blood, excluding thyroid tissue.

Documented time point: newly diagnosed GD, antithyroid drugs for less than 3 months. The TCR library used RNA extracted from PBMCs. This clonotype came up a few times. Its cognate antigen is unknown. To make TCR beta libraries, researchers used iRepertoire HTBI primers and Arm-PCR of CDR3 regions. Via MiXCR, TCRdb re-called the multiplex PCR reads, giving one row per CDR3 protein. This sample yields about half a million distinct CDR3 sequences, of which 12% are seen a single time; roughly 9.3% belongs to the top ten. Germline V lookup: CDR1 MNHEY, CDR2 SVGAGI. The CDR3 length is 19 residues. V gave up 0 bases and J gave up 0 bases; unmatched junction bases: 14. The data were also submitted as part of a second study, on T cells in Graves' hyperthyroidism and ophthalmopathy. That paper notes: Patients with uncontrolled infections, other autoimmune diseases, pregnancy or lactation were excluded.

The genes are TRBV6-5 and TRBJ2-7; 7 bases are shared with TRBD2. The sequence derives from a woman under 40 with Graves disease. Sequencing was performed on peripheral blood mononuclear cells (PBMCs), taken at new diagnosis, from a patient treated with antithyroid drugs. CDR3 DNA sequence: TGTGCCAGCAGTTACTCGCGGTCTTCTGGGGGGGGGTTCTCCTACGAGCAGTACTTC. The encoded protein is CASSYSRSSGGGFSYEQYF.